The entry that follows covers one T cell receptor (beta chain) sequence. Its antigen remains unknown. This sample was included in a study of cytomegalovirus exposure and HLA in healthy donors. For the study at large: Earlier findings included some 120 million unique TCR beta sequences obtained from approximately 170 million T cells. Overall study results and limits: The authors enumerated over 150 TCR beta chains as linked to cytomegalovirus.

The study ran its PCR with 60 Vbeta and 13 Jbeta primers. Using immunoSEQ multiplex PCR, the repertoire was profiled, and TCRdb retains in-frame clones only, with some absent. In the table there are more than 150,000 clones, roughly 80% of which are singletons. The source is a woman between 40 and 55 years old in good health and CMV-seropositive. Sequencing was carried out using PBMCs.

DNA for the CDR3: TGTGCCAGCAGCTTAGCGGGTAGCGGGAGTCAATTCTTC. It codes for CASSLAGSGSQFF. The chain links TRBV11-3 to TRBJ2-1; 9 bases map to TRBD2. J was trimmed by 16 bases and V by 1 base; bases with no gene match: 8. The germline V gene encodes CDR1 SGHNT and CDR2 YENEEA. The CDR3 has 13 amino acids.